What follows are 30 T cell receptor beta chains derived from one specimen sequenced in a study of technical replicates of blood from a handful of donors. The data were produced by immunoSEQ multiplex PCR, yet TCRdb's version contains in-frame clones alone and is incomplete. This table has fewer than 95,000 clones, 75% to 95% appearing once. Sequenced sample: T cells isolated from PBMCs. These receptors came from a human donor in good health.

This clone was counted once. The chain is built from TRBV7-2 and TRBJ2-3; 7 positions agree with TRBD2. This CDR3 contains 17 residues. Germline CDR1 and CDR2: SGHTA and FQGNSA. The V segment lost 3 bases and the J segment 0 bases; nucleotides outside the gene matches: 9. Here the CDR3 DNA reads TGTGCCAGCAGCTTGAATCCGGGACTACTAAGCACAGATACGCAGTATTTT. Amino acids: CASSLNPGLLSTDTQYF.

The chain carries TRBV28 and TRBJ1-1; D possibly corresponds to TRBD1 (6 bases). With 7 bases removed from V and 5 bases from J, the gap between germline ends came to 14 bases. Germline loops: CDR1 MDHEN, CDR2 SYDVKM. There are 13 residues in the CDR3. For the CDR3, the DNA is TGTGCCAGCACTACTTTAGGGGGTACTGAAGCTTTCTTT. This encodes CASTTLGGTEAFF. The full variable domain, with the rest looked up from reference TRBV28 and TRBJ1-1, is DVKVTQSSRYLVKRTGEKVFLECVQDMDHENMFWYRQDPGLGLRLIYFSYDVKMKEKGDIPEGYSVSREKKERFSLILESASTNQTSMYLCASTTLGGTEAFFGQGTRLTVV.

The chain joins TRBV19 to TRBJ2-7; possible D gene TRBD2, 6 bases. In germline, CDR1 is LNHDA, CDR2 SQIVND (reference sequence). The CDR3 covers 13 residues. Trimming removed 5 bases at V and 3 bases at J, with 11 bases between. In DNA form, the CDR3 reads TGTGCCAGTAGTTCAATCGGGAGCTACGAGCAGTACTTC. It codes for CASSSIGSYEQYF.

The V call is TRBV27, the J call TRBJ2-5; 7 nucleotides line up with TRBD1. Germline V gives CDR1 MNHEY, CDR2 SMNVEV (reference sequence). The length of the CDR3 is 15 residues. Germline trimming cut 5 bases from V and 5 bases from J; bases unmatched to any gene: 11. The CDR3 DNA reads as TGTGCCAGCAGTAAGGGGGCGCGGACCAGGGAGACCCAGTACTTC. Its translation: CASSKGARTRETQYF.

The J gene is TRBJ1-5, the V gene TRBV9; no clear D. Trimming took 0 bases from V and 0 from J, leaving 7 bases between them. This CDR3 is 15 amino acids long. Germline CDR1 is SGDLS and CDR2 is YYNGEE. For the CDR3, the DNA is TGTGCCAGCAGCGTAGATAGTAGTAGCAATCAGCCCCAGCATTTT. Protein sequence: CASSVDSSSNQPQHF.

CDR3 region: CSARAYYEQYF. As DNA, the CDR3 is TGCAGTGCTAGAGCGTACTACGAGCAGTACTTC. The chain is built from TRBV20-1 and TRBJ2-7; D not certain. V lost 1 base, J lost 3 bases, and 4 bases lay in between. Germline CDR1 DFQATT, CDR2 SNEGSKA (reference sequence). This CDR3 contains 11 residues.

J is TRBJ2-5 and V is TRBV7-2; tentative D call: TRBD2 (7 bases). Germline V gene sequence: CDR1 SGHTA, CDR2 FQGNSA. This CDR3 is 18 amino acids long. V was trimmed by 2 bases and J by 7 bases, leaving 26 bases between them. DNA of the CDR3: TGTGCCAGCAGCTTATATTCCCCCCCAGGGGCTAGCGGCGGGACCCAGTACTTC. It is translated as CASSLYSPPGASGGTQYF.

Only one count was recorded for this clone. This sequence joins TRBV9 and TRBJ2-1, with 8 bases that match TRBD1. V lost 3 bases, J lost 6 bases, and 11 bases stayed unmatched. CDR1 SGDLS and CDR2 YYNGEE come from the germline V gene. The CDR3 length is 16 residues. Here the CDR3 reads CASSDVDRGRSNEQFF. CDR3 nucleotide sequence: TGTGCCAGCAGCGACGTAGACAGGGGCCGTAGCAATGAGCAGTTCTTC.

The V gene is TRBV15, the J gene TRBJ1-6; D perhaps matches TRBD1 (6 bases). Germline V gives CDR1 LNHNV, CDR2 YYDKDF (reference sequence). Trimming left V 0 bases short and J 6 bases short, with 12 bases between. CDR3 size: 16 residues. The chain's CDR3 is CATSRDSGVINSPLHF. CDR3 in DNA: TGTGCCACCAGCAGAGATTCAGGGGTGATTAATTCACCCCTCCACTTT.

The chain couples TRBV6-5 to TRBJ1-6; D possibly corresponds to TRBD1 (6 bases). The CDR3 extends over 13 amino acids. The germline V gene encodes CDR1 MNHEY and CDR2 SVGAGI. V was clipped by 8 bases and J by 6 bases, with 11 bases between them. The CDR3 DNA sequence: TGTGCCAGCCTCCAGGGGCTTAATTCACCCCTCCACTTT. This gives the protein CASLQGLNSPLHF.

This clone was seen a handful of times. This chain uses TRBV5-1 with TRBJ2-7; TRBD1 might be the D (6 bases). The CDR3 is 14 residues long. Per the germline V gene, CDR1 is SGHRS and CDR2 is YFSETQ. Trimming pared 3 bases from V and 7 bases from J, leaving 17 bases between. The CDR3 bases are TGCGCCAGCAGCTCAGGCCCGGGACACGGGGAGCAGTACTTC. This gives the protein CASSSGPGHGEQYF. The full variable domain, rest sourced from reference TRBV5-1 and TRBJ2-7, is KAGVTQTPRYLIKTRGQQVTLSCSPISGHRSVSWYQQTPGQGLQFLFEYFSETQRNKGNFPGRFSGRQFSNSRSEMNVSTLELGDSALYLCASSSGPGHGEQYFGPGTRLTVT.

The chain uses TRBV6-5 and TRBJ1-2; D not certain. The CDR3 contains 15 residues. Trimming took off 0 bases at V and 4 bases at J, with 12 bases between the two ends. In germline, CDR1 is MNHEY, CDR2 SVGAGI. Here the CDR3 reads CASSYSIVRIYGYTF. CDR3 DNA sequence: TGTGCCAGCAGTTACTCGATAGTTCGCATCTATGGCTACACCTTC.

J is TRBJ2-2 and V is TRBV25-1, with D maybe TRBD2 (5 bases). This CDR3 is 14 amino acids long. V was clipped by 6 bases and J by 6 bases, with 14 bases between them. Germline assignment: CDR1 MGHDK and CDR2 SYGVNS. The CDR3 loop reads CASSLKEGAGELFF. CDR3 bases: TGTGCCAGCAGCCTGAAAGAGGGTGCCGGGGAGCTGTTTTTT.

The chain couples TRBV30 to TRBJ2-7; 12 nucleotides line up with TRBD1. The germline CDR1 and CDR2 sequences are GTSNPN and SVGIG (reference sequence). This CDR3 contains 13 residues. With V trimmed by 4 bases and J by 4 bases, 2 bases remained unmatched. The CDR3 reads CAWMGQGAYEQYF. The CDR3 nucleotides are TGTGCCTGGATGGGACAGGGGGCGTACGAGCAGTACTTC.

This chain joins TRBV28 and TRBJ2-3, with D maybe TRBD2 (5 bases). Germline V gene sequence: CDR1 MDHEN, CDR2 SYDVKM. The CDR3 has 12 residues. V was cut by 10 bases and J by 5 bases, with 13 bases left in between. The CDR3 protein is CATQLGLDTQYF. The CDR3 region has the DNA TGTGCCACCCAACTAGGTTTAGATACGCAGTATTTT.

The chain is built from TRBV6-1 and TRBJ2-5; possible D gene TRBD2, 7 bases. The V gene lost 10 bases and the J gene lost 2 bases, with 20 bases spanning the gap. CDR1 and CDR2 from the germline V gene are MNHNS and SASEGT. There are 15 residues in the CDR3. CDR3 DNA: TGTGCCACCATAGACCGGAGGGGGGGGCAAGAGACCCAGTACTTC. Protein product: CATIDRRGGQETQYF.

The V call is TRBV6-5, the J call TRBJ2-7; 11 nucleotides agree with TRBD1. V lost 8 bases and J lost 0; bases outside the gene matches: 3. Germline V gene sequence: CDR1 MNHEY, CDR2 SVGAGI. The CDR3 spans 14 residues. The CDR3 sequence: CASSDRGLSYEQYF. CDR3 DNA: TGTGCCAGCTCGGACAGGGGGCTCTCCTACGAGCAGTACTTC.

The chain links TRBV21-1 to TRBJ2-3; no check of the table's D call, TRBD2, against the DNA was made. TRBV21-1 is a pseudogene. The CDR3 runs 12 residues. Here the CDR3 reads CASSKAGDTQYF. CDR3 nucleotides: TGTGCCAGCAGCAAAGCCGGGGATACGCAGTATTTT.

The chain couples TRBV7-2 to TRBJ1-4; TRBD1 matches at 7 bases. Germline V gene sequence: CDR1 SGHTA, CDR2 FQGNSA. This CDR3 contains 16 residues. Trimming cost V 0 bases and J 5 bases; bases outside gene matches: 6. The CDR3 coding sequence is TGTGCCAGCAGCTTAGCCCAGACAGGGACCAATGAAAAACTGTTTTTT. It codes for CASSLAQTGTNEKLFF.

The chain is built from TRBV29-1 and TRBJ2-1, with a possible D match to TRBD2 (6 bases). This CDR3 is built from 14 residues. Germline loops: CDR1 SQVTM, CDR2 ANQGSEA. The V gene lost 3 bases and the J gene lost 0 bases, with 9 bases spanning the gap. The CDR3 is CSVDNGSSYNEQFF. CDR3 sequence (DNA): TGCAGCGTTGATAACGGGAGCTCCTACAATGAGCAGTTCTTC.

The chain recombines TRBV18 with TRBJ2-7, with D hard to call. Germline V gives CDR1 KGHSH, CDR2 LQKENI. CDR3 length: 13 residues. V was pared by 3 bases and J by 1 base, with 7 bases between. CDR3 in DNA: TGTGCCAGCTCACCGGAGATTTCCTACGAGCAGTACTTC. This codes for CASSPEISYEQYF.

The V and J genes are TRBV4-1 and TRBJ2-7, with D unclear. This CDR3 contains 17 residues. Trimming removed 0 bases from V and 2 bases from J, with 17 bases in between. CDR1 is MGHRA, CDR2 YSYEKL, per germline. The CDR3 is CASSQDNTALWAYEQYF. CDR3 bases: TGCGCCAGCAGCCAAGATAACACAGCCCTTTGGGCCTACGAGCAGTACTTC.

V is TRBV9 and J is TRBJ1-2; 7 bases agree with TRBD1. The V gene end was trimmed by 2 bases and the J gene end by 0 bases; junction bases not matched to a gene: 4. This CDR3 region has 15 residues. Germline V lookup: CDR1 SGDLS, CDR2 YYNGEE. CDR3: CASSVRQGANYGYTF. The CDR3 DNA sequence: TGTGCCAGCAGCGTCCGACAGGGAGCTAACTATGGCTACACCTTC. Variable domain in full (rest from reference TRBV9 and TRBJ1-2): DSGVTQTPKHLITATGQRVTLRCSPRSGDLSVYWYQQSLDQGLQFLIQYYNGEERAKGNILERFSAQQFPDLHSELNLSSLELGDSALYFCASSVRQGANYGYTFGSGTRLTVV.

This chain links TRBV29-1 with TRBJ1-2; a possible D gene is TRBD1 (6 bases). Germline CDR1 reads SQVTM; CDR2 reads ANQGSEA. With 7 bases removed from V and 6 bases from J, the gap between germline ends came to 12 bases. The CDR3 consists of 11 residues. The CDR3 spells CSAGQGNGYTF. In DNA form, the CDR3 reads TGCAGCGCGGGGCAGGGGAATGGCTACACCTTC.

The chain carries TRBV2 and TRBJ2-2, with 10 bases lining up with TRBD2. The CDR3 extends over 17 amino acids. The germline gives CDR1 SNHLY, CDR2 FYNNEI. V was pared by 7 bases and J by 3 bases, with 11 bases of the junction left unmatched. CDR3 DNA sequence: TGTGCCAGCATTGGGCTAGCGGGAGAAGGTGACACCGGGGAGCTGTTTTTT. It encodes CASIGLAGEGDTGELFF.

The chain has TRBV4-1 and TRBJ1-5; TRBD1 agrees at 9 bases. CDR3 length equals 16 residues. The J segment lost 9 bases and the V segment lost 0 bases, leaving 9 bases of the junction unmatched. Germline V gene sequence: CDR1 MGHRA, CDR2 YSYEKL. CDR3 sequence: CASSQEQGAHSGPQHF. The CDR3 DNA follows: TGCGCCAGCAGCCAAGAACAGGGGGCCCATTCGGGGCCCCAGCATTTT.

This clone has just one count. V is TRBV5-1 and J is TRBJ2-7, with TRBD2 matching over 10 bases. Germline values: CDR1 SGHRS, CDR2 YFSETQ. V dropped 2 bases and J dropped 2; count of bases not matched to a gene: 4. This CDR3 has 15 amino acids. CDR3 protein: CASSFGLAGAYEQYF. The DNA for the CDR3 is TGCGCCAGCAGCTTCGGGCTAGCGGGAGCCTACGAGCAGTACTTC.

The chain joins TRBV29-1 to TRBJ2-3, with 8 nucleotides matching TRBD2. The CDR3 loop spans 14 amino acids. V was clipped by 4 bases and J by 6 bases; unmatched bases: 9. The germline CDR1 and CDR2 sequences are SQVTM and ANQGSEA. The CDR3 sequence is CSVVPASGSDTQYF. For the CDR3, the DNA is TGCAGCGTTGTGCCGGCTAGCGGGTCGGATACGCAGTATTTT.

This chain connects TRBV7-8 to TRBJ1-4; 10 nucleotides agree with TRBD1. Looked up from germline, CDR1 is SGHVS and CDR2 is FQNEAQ. There are 17 residues in the CDR3. V was clipped by 2 bases and J by 3 bases; unmatched bases: 6. CDR3 sequence (DNA): TGTGCCAGCAGCTTAAGGGGACAGGGGACCTCTAATGAAAAACTGTTTTTT. Protein: CASSLRGQGTSNEKLFF.

V and J are TRBV18 and TRBJ2-2; maybe TRBD1 (6 bases). The CDR3 runs to 17 residues. V was trimmed by 4 bases and J by 1 base, leaving 16 bases between them. Germline V gives CDR1 KGHSH, CDR2 LQKENI. The CDR3 sequence: CASSRLDRTLNTGELFF. CDR3 DNA sequence: TGTGCCAGCTCACGCCTCGACAGGACCTTGAACACCGGGGAGCTGTTTTTT.